The 18 T cell receptor beta chains below all came from one sample that was sequenced in a study of blood T cell repertoires in COVID-19 (dated by TCRdb to 2019 to 2021). The library was prepared using the immunoSEQ multiplex PCR assay. TCRdb mirrors the immuneACCESS table, restricted to in-frame sequences. Some clones are absent from its copies; in checked studies, under half trace to an unresolved V gene, and the reason for the others is unknown. The sample yields around 150,000 clones; just over 90% were counted once. The ten biggest clones cover about 2% of the sample. Sample: peripheral blood. These TCRs come from a woman aged 60-75 years with COVID-19, enrolled during active disease.

The V and J genes are TRBV9 and TRBJ2-1, with TRBD2 matching 10 bases. V lost 3 bases and J lost 10; bases outside the gene matches: 1. This CDR3 has 12 amino acids. The germline gives CDR1 SGDLS, CDR2 YYNGEE. CDR3 nucleotides: TGTGCCAGCAGCGAGGGACTAGCGGAGCAGTTCTTC. It yields the protein CASSEGLAEQFF.

J is TRBJ2-7 and V is TRBV9, with D uncertain. Trimming removed 0 bases from V and 0 bases from J, with 7 bases in between. From germline, CDR1 is SGDLS and CDR2 YYNGEE. This CDR3 comprises 14 residues. For the CDR3, the DNA is TGTGCCAGCAGCGTAGGAGGCAGCTCCTACGAGCAGTACTTC. This gives the protein CASSVGGSSYEQYF. Filled out from reference TRBV9 and TRBJ2-7, the complete variable domain reads DSGVTQTPKHLITATGQRVTLRCSPRSGDLSVYWYQQSLDQGLQFLIQYYNGEERAKGNILERFSAQQFPDLHSELNLSSLELGDSALYFCASSVGGSSYEQYFGPGTRLTVT.

The V call is TRBV10-3, the J call TRBJ1-6; TRBD1 matches 7 bases. From germline, CDR1 is ENHRY and CDR2 SYGVKD. There are 17 residues in the CDR3. V lost 0 bases to trimming and J lost 7 bases; unmatched junction nucleotides: 9. CDR3 residues: CAISESTGAGKNSPLHF. CDR3 coding DNA: TGTGCCATCAGTGAGTCAACAGGGGCAGGGAAAAATTCACCCCTCCACTTT.

This chain connects TRBV19 to TRBJ2-1; 12 bases agree with TRBD1. Trimming removed 6 bases from V and 7 bases from J; junction bases left unmatched: 4. The CDR3 is 14 residues long. Per the germline V gene, CDR1 is LNHDA and CDR2 is SQIVND (reference sequence). CDR3 DNA: TGTGCCAGTAGCGGGACAGGGGGCATAAATGAGCAGTTCTTC. Protein sequence: CASSGTGGINEQFF.

The V call is TRBV11-2, the J call TRBJ1-2; no definite D call. V was pared by 6 bases and J by 6 bases, with 11 bases between. The CDR3 has 12 amino acids. Germline V CDR1 and CDR2: SGHAT, FQNNGV. CDR3 DNA sequence: TGTGCCAGCAGGATGGTGGAGGATGGCTACACCTTC. Protein: CASRMVEDGYTF.

V usage is TRBV7-9 and J usage is TRBJ2-7, with D possibly being TRBD2 (5 bases). V was clipped by 5 bases and J by 5 bases, with 13 bases between them. Germline CDR1 reads SEHNR; CDR2 reads FQNEAQ (reference sequence). The CDR3 has 13 residues. CDR3 in amino acids: CASSRDYQDEQYF. CDR3 nucleotide sequence: TGTGCCAGCAGCCGCGACTACCAAGACGAGCAGTACTTC.

The rearrangement links TRBV7-2 to TRBJ1-1; no definite D call. Trimming removed 2 bases at V and 3 bases at J, with 13 bases between. Germline-derived CDR1 and CDR2 are SGHTA and FQGNSA. The CDR3 is 15 amino acids. The DNA for the CDR3 is TGTGCCAGCAGCTTAACGAGAGCTGAGTACACTGAAGCTTTCTTT. It yields the protein CASSLTRAEYTEAFF.

The chain couples TRBV27 to TRBJ1-1; TRBD1 matches at 8 bases. CDR1 is MNHEY, CDR2 SMNVEV, per germline (reference sequence). The CDR3 is 14 amino acids. The V and J ends lost 5 bases and 1 base, in that order; junction bases with no gene match: 3. The CDR3 region has the DNA TGTGCCAGCAGTCCCGGACAGGGGAACACTGAAGCTTTCTTT. Protein: CASSPGQGNTEAFF.

This clone was detected only once. The chain recombines TRBV7-9 with TRBJ1-1; D unresolved. Germline values: CDR1 SEHNR, CDR2 FQNEAQ (reference sequence). V was clipped by 5 bases and J by 9 bases, with 19 bases between them. The CDR3 has 14 residues. The CDR3 coding sequence is TGTGCCAGCAGCCCCTCCGTCTCACGGGAGCAAGCTTTCTTT. As protein: CASSPSVSREQAFF.

The V gene is TRBV4-1, the J gene TRBJ1-2; tentative D call: TRBD1 (6 bases). The V end was cut by 1 base, the J end by 4 bases, with 13 bases between. Looked up from germline, CDR1 is MGHRA and CDR2 is YSYEKL. This CDR3 is 15 amino acids long. This CDR3 reads CASSQVGMDSYGYTF. Written as DNA, the CDR3 is TGCGCCAGCAGCCAAGTCGGGATGGACAGCTATGGCTACACCTTC.

This clone showed up just once. This chain links TRBV19 with TRBJ1-2; 9 bases match TRBD1. This CDR3 is built from 15 residues. The junction had 9 bases not matched to a gene; V was cut back by 5 bases and J by 5 bases. The V gene's germline CDR1 is LNHDA and CDR2 SQIVND (reference sequence). The CDR3, as DNA: TGTGCCAGTAGTCTAAGGGGACAGGGAGGATATGGCTACACCTTC. Translation: CASSLRGQGGYGYTF.

The chain recombines TRBV19 with TRBJ1-2; a weak D match, TRBD1 (6 bases). The V gene lost 6 bases and the J gene lost 0 bases, with 14 bases spanning the gap. CDR1 is LNHDA and CDR2 is SQIVND in the germline V gene (reference sequence). CDR3 size: 15 residues. CDR3 DNA: TGTGCCAGTAGGCCTCAACGGACAGCTAACTATGGCTACACCTTC. Translated: CASRPQRTANYGYTF.

The genes are TRBV19 and TRBJ1-6; 7 bases line up with TRBD1. V was pared by 5 bases and J by 9 bases, with 10 bases of the junction left unmatched. CDR1 is LNHDA, CDR2 SQIVND, per germline (reference sequence). CDR3 length equals 15 residues. CDR3 in amino acids: CASSPQGGAGSPLHF. The CDR3 DNA is TGTGCCAGTAGTCCTCAGGGGGGAGCGGGTTCACCCCTCCACTTT.

For this clone: Additional DNA sequences in this sample encode the identical CDR3. V usage is TRBV4-2 and J usage is TRBJ2-7, with 9 bases that match TRBD1. The germline V gene has CDR1 LGHNA and CDR2 YNFKEQ. CDR3 length: 15 residues. V shed 3 bases and J 0 bases; nucleotides not matched to a gene: 3. DNA for the CDR3: TGTGCCAGCAGCCAGGGGACAGGGCTCTCCTACGAGCAGTACTTC. Protein: CASSQGTGLSYEQYF.

The chain joins TRBV6-5 to TRBJ1-2, with D perhaps matching TRBD1 (5 bases). Germline assignment: CDR1 MNHEY and CDR2 SVGAGI. This CDR3 comprises 13 residues. The germline V and J ends were trimmed by 6 bases and 1 base, with 9 bases remaining between them. In nucleotides, the CDR3 is TGTGCCAGCAGGATGACAGTTAACTATGGCTACACCTTC. This translates into CASRMTVNYGYTF.

The chain couples TRBV2 to TRBJ2-1, with D tentatively TRBD1 (5 bases). The germline gives CDR1 SNHLY, CDR2 FYNNEI. The V end was cut by 6 bases, the J end by 8 bases, with 11 bases between. The CDR3 is 12 amino acids. The CDR3 region has the DNA TGTGCCAGCAGCGCTCAGGGTTATGAGCAGTTCTTC. Amino acid sequence: CASSAQGYEQFF.

Only a few counts were recorded for this clone. The chain uses TRBV10-2 and TRBJ1-6; D possibly corresponds to TRBD1 (5 bases). Germline values: CDR1 WSHSY, CDR2 SAAADI. The germline V and J ends were trimmed by 5 bases and 2 bases, with 7 bases remaining between them. The CDR3 has 14 amino acids. The CDR3 loop reads CASSSTAYNSPLHF. CDR3 sequence (DNA): TGCGCCAGCAGTTCGACAGCCTATAATTCACCCCTCCACTTT.

The chain links TRBV27 to TRBJ2-7, with D tentatively TRBD1 (5 bases). CDR1 and CDR2 (germline): MNHEY, SMNVEV (reference sequence). V lost 3 bases to trimming and J lost 3 bases, with 12 bases between them. The CDR3 has 14 residues. In nucleotides, the CDR3 is TGTGCCAGCAGTTTGCTCCACAGGCACTACGAGCAGTACTTC. Translating gives CASSLLHRHYEQYF.